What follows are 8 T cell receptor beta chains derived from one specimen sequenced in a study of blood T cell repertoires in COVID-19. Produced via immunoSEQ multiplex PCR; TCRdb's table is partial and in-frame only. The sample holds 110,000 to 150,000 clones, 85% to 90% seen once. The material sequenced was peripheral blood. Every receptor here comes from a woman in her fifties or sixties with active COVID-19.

CDR3 in amino acids: CASSLGPSGMVNEQFF. The CDR3 DNA reads as TGTGCCAGCAGCTTAGGTCCTAGCGGGATGGTGAATGAGCAGTTCTTC. This chain connects TRBV7-2 to TRBJ2-1; 9 bases match TRBD2. J was trimmed by 7 bases and V by 1 base; bases with no gene match: 8. The CDR3 runs 16 residues. Germline V lookup: CDR1 SGHTA, CDR2 FQGNSA.

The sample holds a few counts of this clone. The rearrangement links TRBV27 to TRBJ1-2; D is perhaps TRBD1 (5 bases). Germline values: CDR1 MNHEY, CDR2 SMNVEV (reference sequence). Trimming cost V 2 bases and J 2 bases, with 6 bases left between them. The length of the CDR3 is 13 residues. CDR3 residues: CASSLRQNYGYTF. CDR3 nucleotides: TGTGCCAGCAGTTTAAGACAGAACTATGGCTACACCTTC.

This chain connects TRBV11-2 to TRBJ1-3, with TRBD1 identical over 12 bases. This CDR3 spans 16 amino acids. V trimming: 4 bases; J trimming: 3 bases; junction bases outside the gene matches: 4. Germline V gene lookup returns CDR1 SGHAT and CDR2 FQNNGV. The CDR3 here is CASSSGQGAVGNTIYF. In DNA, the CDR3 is TGTGCCAGCAGCTCGGGACAGGGGGCTGTTGGAAACACCATATATTTT.

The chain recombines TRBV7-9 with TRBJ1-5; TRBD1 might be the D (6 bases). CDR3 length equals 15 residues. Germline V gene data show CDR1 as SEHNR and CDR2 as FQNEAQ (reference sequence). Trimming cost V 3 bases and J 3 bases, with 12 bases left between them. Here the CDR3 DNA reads TGTGCCAGCAGCTTGGGGACATCCATCAATCAGCCCCAGCATTTT. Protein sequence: CASSLGTSINQPQHF.

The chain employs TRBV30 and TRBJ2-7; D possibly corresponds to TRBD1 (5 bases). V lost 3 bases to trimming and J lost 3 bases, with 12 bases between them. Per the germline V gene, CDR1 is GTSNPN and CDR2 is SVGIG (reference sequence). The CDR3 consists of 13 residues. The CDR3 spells CAWSAGHLYEQYF. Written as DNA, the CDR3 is TGTGCCTGGAGCGCCGGACACCTCTACGAGCAGTACTTC.

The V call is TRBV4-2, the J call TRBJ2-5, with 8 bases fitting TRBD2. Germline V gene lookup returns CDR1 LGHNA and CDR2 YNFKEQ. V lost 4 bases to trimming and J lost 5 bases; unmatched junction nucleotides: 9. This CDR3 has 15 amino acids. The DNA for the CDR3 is TGTGCCAGCAGCCTTTCCGAGCGGGAGCGGGAGACCCAGTACTTC. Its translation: CASSLSERERETQYF.

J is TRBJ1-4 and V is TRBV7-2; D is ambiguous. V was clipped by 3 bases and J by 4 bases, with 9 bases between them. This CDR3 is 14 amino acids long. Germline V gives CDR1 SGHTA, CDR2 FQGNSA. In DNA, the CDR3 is TGTGCCAGCAGCTTCCGGGTCGATAATGAAAAACTGTTTTTT. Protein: CASSFRVDNEKLFF.

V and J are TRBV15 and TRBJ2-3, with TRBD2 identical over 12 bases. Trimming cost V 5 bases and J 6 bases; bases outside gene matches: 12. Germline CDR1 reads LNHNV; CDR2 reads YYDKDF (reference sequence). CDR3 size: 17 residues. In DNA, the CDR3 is TGTGCCACCAGCCCCACCCCGACTAGCGGGAGACCGGATACGCAGTATTTT. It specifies CATSPTPTSGRPDTQYF.